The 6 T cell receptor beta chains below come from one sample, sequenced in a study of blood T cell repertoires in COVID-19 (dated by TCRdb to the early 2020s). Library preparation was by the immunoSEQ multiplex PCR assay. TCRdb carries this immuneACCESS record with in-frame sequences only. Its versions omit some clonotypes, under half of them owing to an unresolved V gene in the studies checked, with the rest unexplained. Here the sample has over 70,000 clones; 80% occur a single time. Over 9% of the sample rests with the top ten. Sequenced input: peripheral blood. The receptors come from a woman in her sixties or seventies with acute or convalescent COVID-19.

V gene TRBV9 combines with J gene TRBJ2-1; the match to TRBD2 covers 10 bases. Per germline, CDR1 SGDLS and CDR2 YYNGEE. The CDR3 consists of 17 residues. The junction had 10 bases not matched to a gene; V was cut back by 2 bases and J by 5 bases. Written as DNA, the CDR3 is TGTGCCAGCAGCGTGGGGGTAGCGGGAGGTGTTGACAATGAGCAGTTCTTC. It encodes CASSVGVAGGVDNEQFF.

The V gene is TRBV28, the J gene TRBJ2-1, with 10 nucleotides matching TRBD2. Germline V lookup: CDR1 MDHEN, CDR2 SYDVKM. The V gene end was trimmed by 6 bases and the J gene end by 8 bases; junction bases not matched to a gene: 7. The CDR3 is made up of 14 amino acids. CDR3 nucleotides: TGTGCCAGCAGGTCTAGCGGGAGTAACCATGAGCAGTTCTTC. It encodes CASRSSGSNHEQFF.

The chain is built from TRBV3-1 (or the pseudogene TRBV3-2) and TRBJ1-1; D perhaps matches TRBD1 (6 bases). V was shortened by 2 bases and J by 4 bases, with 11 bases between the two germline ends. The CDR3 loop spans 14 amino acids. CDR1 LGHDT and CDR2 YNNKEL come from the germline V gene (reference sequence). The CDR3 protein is CASSQRGAGTEAFF. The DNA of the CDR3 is TGTGCCAGCAGCCAACGGGGGGCCGGCACTGAAGCTTTCTTT.

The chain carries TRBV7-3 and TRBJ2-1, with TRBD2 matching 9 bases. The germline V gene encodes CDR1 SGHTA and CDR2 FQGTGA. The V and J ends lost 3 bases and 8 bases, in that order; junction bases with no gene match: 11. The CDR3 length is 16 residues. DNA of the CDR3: TGTGCCAGCAGCTTTAAGGGCGGTAGCGGGAGTGATGAGCAGTTCTTC. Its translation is CASSFKGGSGSDEQFF.

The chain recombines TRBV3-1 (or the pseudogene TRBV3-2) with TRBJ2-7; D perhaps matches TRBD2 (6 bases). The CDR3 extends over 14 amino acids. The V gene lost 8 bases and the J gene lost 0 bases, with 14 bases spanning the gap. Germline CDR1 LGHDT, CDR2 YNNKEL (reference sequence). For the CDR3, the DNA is TGTGCCAGCCGATCAGCGGGTAGCTCCTACGAGCAGTACTTC. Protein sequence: CASRSAGSSYEQYF.

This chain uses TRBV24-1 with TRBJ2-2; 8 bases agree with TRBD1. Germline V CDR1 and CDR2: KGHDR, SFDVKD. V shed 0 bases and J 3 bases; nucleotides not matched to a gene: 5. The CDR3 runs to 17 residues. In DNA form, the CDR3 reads TGTGCCACCAGTGATTTGACAGGACAGGGCGACACCGGGGAGCTGTTTTTT. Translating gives CATSDLTGQGDTGELFF.